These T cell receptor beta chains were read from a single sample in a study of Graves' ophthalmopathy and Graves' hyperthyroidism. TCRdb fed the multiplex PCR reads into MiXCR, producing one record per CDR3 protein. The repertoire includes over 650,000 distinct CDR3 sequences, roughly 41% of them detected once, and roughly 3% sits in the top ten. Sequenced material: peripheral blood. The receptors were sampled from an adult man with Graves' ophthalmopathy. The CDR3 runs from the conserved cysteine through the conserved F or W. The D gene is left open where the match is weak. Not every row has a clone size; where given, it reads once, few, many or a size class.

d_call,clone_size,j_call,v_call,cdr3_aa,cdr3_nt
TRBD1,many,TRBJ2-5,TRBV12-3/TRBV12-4,CASSRTGAGETQYF,TGTGCCAGCAGTCGAACAGGGGCAGGGGAGACCCAGTACTTC
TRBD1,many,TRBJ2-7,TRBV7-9,CASSSARTGSREQYF,TGTGCCAGCAGCTCAGCTCGGACAGGCTCAAGAGAGCAGTACTTC
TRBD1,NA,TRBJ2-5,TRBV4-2,CASSFGQDPEGTQYF,TGTGCCAGCAGCTTCGGACAGGACCCCGAAGGGACCCAGTACTTC
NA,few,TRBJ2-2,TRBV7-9,CASKATVSIGELFF,TGTGCCAGCAAGGCGACAGTTTCAATCGGGGAGCTGTTTTTT
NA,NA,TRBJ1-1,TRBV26,CASSSSSSGTVNTEAFF,TGTGCCAGCAGTTCATCATCGTCCGGGACAGTGAACACTGAAGCTTTCTTT
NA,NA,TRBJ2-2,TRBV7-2,CASSLWLRGGELFF,TGTGCCAGCAGCTTATGGCTCAGGGGAGGGGAGCTGTTTTTT
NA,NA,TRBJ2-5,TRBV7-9,CASSLEGGTLF,TGTGCCAGCAGCTTAGAAGGCGGGACACTCTTC
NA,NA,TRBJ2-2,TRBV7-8,CASSLSQSLFF,TGTGCCAGCAGCTTATCACAATCTCTGTTTTTT
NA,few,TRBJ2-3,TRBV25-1,CASSEPLGGGGDTQYF,TGTGCCAGCAGTGAACCCCTAGGGGGGGGCGGAGATACGCAGTATTTT
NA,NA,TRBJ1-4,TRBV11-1,CVSSSGLGANEKLFF,TGTGTCAGCAGCTCCGGTTTAGGGGCTAATGAAAAACTGTTTTTT
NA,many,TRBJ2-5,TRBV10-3,CAISDGQETQYF,TGTGCCATCAGTGACGGACAAGAGACCCAGTACTTC
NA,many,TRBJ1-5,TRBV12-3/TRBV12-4,CASSARGDQPQHF,TGTGCCAGCAGTGCCAGGGGAGATCAGCCCCAGCATTTT
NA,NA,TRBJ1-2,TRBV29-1,CSLGDGPGGYTF,TGCAGCCTGGGGGACGGACCGGGGGGCTACACCTTC
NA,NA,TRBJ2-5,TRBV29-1,CSYSADSQETQYF,TGCAGTTACTCGGCGGACAGTCAAGAGACCCAGTACTTC
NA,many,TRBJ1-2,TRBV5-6,CASRSTGWARNYGYTF,TGTGCCAGCAGATCTACAGGGTGGGCACGAAACTATGGCTACACCTTC
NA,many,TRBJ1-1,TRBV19,CASSTPHAMVAEAFF,TGTGCCAGTAGTACCCCTCATGCTATGGTCGCTGAAGCTTTCTTT
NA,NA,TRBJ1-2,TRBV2,CASSLSKTGPVDGYTF,TGTGCCAGCAGTTTATCGAAGACGGGGCCAGTGGATGGCTACACCTTC
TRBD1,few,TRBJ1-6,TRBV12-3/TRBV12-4,CAGRPGGDSPLHF,TGTGCCGGCAGACCAGGGGGGGATTCACCCCTCCACTTT
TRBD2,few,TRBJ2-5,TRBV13,CASRRTSGNIQETQYF,TGTGCCAGCAGGCGGACTAGCGGGAACATTCAAGAGACCCAGTACTTC
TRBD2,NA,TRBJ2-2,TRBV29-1,CSVLGGGTTGELFF,TGCAGCGTCCTGGGGGGGGGGACCACCGGGGAGCTGTTTTTT